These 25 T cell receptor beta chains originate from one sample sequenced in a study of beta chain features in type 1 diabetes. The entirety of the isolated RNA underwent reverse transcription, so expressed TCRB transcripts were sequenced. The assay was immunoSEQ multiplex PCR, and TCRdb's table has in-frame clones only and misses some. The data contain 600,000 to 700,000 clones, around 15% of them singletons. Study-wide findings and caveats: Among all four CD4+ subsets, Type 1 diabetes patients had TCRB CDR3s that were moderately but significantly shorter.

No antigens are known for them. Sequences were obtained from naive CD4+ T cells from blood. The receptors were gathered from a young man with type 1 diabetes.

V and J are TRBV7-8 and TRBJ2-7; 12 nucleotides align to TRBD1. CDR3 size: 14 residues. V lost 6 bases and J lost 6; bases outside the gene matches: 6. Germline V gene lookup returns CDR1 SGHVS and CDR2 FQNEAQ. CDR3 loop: CASSPGQGAREQYF. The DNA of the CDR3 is TGTGCCAGCAGTCCGGGACAGGGGGCCCGCGAGCAGTACTTC.

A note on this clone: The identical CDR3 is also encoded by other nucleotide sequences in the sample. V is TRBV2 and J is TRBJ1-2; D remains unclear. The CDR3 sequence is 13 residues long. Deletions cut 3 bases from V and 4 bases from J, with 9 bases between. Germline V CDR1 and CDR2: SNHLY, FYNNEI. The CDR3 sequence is CASSEGSGYGYTF. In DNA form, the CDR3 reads TGTGCCAGCAGTGAGGGCAGCGGCTATGGCTACACCTTC.

CDR3 region: CASSFQRPNTEAFF. The CDR3 DNA is TGTGCCAGCAGCTTCCAAAGACCGAACACTGAAGCTTTCTTT. V gene TRBV13 combines with J gene TRBJ1-1; unclear D gene. Germline V gene sequence: CDR1 PRHDT, CDR2 FYEKMQ (reference sequence). The CDR3 is 14 residues long. Trimming stripped 3 bases from V and 1 base from J, with 9 bases between.

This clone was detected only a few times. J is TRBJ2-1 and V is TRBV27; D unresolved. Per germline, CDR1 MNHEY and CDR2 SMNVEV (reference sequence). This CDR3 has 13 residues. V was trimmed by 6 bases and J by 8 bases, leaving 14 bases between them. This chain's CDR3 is CASSLRLGYEQFF. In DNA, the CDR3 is TGTGCCAGCAGCCTGAGGTTGGGCTATGAGCAGTTCTTC.

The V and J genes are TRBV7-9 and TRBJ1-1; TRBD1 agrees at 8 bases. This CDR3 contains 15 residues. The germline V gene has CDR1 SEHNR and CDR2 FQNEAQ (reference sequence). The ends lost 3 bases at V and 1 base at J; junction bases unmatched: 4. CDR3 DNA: TGTGCCAGCAGCTTCCAGGGGGCGGCGAACACTGAAGCTTTCTTT. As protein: CASSFQGAANTEAFF.

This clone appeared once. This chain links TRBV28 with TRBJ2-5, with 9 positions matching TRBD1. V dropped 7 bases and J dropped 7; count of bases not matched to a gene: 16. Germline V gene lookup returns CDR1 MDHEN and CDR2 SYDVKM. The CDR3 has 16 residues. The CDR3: CASTKPLGQGVGTQYF. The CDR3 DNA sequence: TGTGCCAGCACCAAGCCTTTGGGACAGGGTGTGGGGACCCAGTACTTC. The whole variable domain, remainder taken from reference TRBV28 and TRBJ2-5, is DVKVTQSSRYLVKRTGEKVFLECVQDMDHENMFWYRQDPGLGLRLIYFSYDVKMKEKGDIPEGYSVSREKKERFSLILESASTNQTSMYLCASTKPLGQGVGTQYFGPGTRLLVL.

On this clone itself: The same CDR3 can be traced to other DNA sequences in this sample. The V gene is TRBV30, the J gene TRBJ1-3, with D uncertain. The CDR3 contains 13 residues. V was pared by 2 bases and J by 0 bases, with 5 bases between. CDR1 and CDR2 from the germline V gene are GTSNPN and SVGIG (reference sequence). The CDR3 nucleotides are TGTGCCTGGAGTAGGGACTCTGGAAACACCATATATTTT. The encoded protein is CAWSRDSGNTIYF. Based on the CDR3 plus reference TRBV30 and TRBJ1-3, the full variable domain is SQTIHQWPATLVQPVGSPLSLECTVEGTSNPNLYWYRQAAGRGLQLLFYSVGIGQISSEVPQNLSASRPQDRQFILSSKKLLLSDSGFYLCAWSRDSGNTIYFGEGSWLTVV.

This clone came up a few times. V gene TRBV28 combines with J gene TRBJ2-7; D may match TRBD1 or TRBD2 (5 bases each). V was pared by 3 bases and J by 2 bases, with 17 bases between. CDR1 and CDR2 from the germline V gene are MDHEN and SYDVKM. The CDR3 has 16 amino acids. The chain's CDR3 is CASSLGPLTEAYEQYF. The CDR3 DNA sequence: TGTGCCAGCAGTTTGGGACCGCTGACGGAGGCCTACGAGCAGTACTTC.

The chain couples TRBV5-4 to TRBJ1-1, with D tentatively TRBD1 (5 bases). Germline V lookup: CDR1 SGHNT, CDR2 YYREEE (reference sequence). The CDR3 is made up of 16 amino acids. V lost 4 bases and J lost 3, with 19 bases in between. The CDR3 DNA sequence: TGTGCCAGCAGCGAGGGGACCCGGAGGGGCGACACTGAAGCTTTCTTT. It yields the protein CASSEGTRRGDTEAFF.

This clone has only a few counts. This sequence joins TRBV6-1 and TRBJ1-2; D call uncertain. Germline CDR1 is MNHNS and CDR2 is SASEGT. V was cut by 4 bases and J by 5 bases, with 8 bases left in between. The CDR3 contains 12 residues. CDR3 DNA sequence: TGTGCCAGCAGTGCACAACGGTATGGCTACACCTTC. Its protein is CASSAQRYGYTF.

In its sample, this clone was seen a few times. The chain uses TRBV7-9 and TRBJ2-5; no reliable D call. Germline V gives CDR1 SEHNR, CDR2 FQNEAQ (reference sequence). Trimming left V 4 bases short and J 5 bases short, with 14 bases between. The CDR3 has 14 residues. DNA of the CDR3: TGTGCCAGCAGCTCCCTGGCCCTAAGGGAGACCCAGTACTTC. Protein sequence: CASSSLALRETQYF.

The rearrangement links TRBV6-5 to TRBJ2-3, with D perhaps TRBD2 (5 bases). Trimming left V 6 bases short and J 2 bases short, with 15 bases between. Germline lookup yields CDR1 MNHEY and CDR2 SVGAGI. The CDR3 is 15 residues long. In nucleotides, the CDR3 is TGTGCCAGCAGCCTAGAGGGCTTGGACACAGATACGCAGTATTTT. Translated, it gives CASSLEGLDTDTQYF.

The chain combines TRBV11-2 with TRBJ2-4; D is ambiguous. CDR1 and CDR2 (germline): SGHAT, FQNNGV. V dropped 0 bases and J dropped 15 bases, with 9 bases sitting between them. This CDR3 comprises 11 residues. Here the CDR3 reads CASSLDLVLYF. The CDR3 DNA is TGTGCCAGCAGCTTAGATCTGGTTCTGTACTTC.

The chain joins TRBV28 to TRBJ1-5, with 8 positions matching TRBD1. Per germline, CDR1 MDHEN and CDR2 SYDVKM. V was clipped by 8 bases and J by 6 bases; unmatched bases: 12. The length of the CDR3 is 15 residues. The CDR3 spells CASFPTGVTSQPQHF. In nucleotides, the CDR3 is TGTGCCAGCTTCCCGACAGGGGTAACTTCTCAGCCCCAGCATTTT.

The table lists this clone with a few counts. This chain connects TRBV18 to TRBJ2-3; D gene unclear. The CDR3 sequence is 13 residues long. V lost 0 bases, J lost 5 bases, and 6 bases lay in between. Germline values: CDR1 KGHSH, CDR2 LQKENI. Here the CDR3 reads CASSPPNIDTQYF. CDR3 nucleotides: TGTGCCAGCTCACCACCTAACATAGATACGCAGTATTTT.

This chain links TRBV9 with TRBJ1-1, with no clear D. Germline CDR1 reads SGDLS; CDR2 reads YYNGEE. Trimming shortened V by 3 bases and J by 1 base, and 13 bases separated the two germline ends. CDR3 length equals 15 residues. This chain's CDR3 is CASSARTDSNTEAFF. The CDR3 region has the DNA TGTGCCAGCAGCGCCCGGACGGACTCGAACACTGAAGCTTTCTTT.

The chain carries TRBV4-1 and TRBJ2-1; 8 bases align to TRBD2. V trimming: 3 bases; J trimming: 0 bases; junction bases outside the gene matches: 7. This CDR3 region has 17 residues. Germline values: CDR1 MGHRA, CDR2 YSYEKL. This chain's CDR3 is CASSQGLSGNSYNEQFF. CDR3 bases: TGCGCCAGCAGCCAGGGACTTAGCGGGAACTCCTACAATGAGCAGTTCTTC.

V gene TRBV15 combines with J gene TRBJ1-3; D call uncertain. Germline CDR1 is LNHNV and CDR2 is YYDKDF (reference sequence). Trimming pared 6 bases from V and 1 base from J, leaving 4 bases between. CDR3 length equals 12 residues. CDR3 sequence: CATSGSGNTIYF. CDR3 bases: TGTGCCACCAGTGGGTCTGGAAACACCATATATTTT. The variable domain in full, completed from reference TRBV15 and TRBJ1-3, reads DAMVIQNPRYQVTQFGKPVTLSCSQTLNHNVMYWYQQKSSQAPKLLFHYYDKDFNNEADTPDNFQSRRPNTSFCFLDIRSPGLGDTAMYLCATSGSGNTIYFGEGSWLTVV.

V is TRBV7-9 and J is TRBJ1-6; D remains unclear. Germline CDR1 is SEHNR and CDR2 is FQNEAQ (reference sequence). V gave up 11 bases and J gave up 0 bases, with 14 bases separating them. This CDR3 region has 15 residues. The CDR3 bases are TGTGCCGCCGGAGAGTTTAGCTCCTATAATTCACCCCTCCACTTT. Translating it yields CAAGEFSSYNSPLHF.

CDR3 residues: CASSLCRNSQDQETQYF. CDR3 coding DNA: TGTGCCAGCAGCTTGTGTCGGAACAGTCAAGATCAAGAGACCCAGTACTTC. The V call is TRBV7-7, the J call TRBJ2-5, with unresolved D. The CDR3 has 17 amino acids. Germline V gives CDR1 SSHAT, CDR2 FNYEAQ (reference sequence). V shed 3 bases and J shed 2 bases, with 19 bases lying between them.

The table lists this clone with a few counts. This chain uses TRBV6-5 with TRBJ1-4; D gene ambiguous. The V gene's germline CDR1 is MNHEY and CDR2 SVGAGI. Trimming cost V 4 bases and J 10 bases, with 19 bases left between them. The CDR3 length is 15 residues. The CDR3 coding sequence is TGTGCCAGCAGTTCCCGGGGTCCGAAAGAGGGAAAACTGTTTTTT. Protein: CASSSRGPKEGKLFF.

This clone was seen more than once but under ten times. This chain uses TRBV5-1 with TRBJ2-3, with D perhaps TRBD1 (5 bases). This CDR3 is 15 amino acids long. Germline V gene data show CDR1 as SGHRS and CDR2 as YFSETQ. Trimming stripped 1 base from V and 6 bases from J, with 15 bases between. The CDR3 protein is CASSLMRQPLDTQYF. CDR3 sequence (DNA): TGCGCCAGCAGCTTGATGAGACAGCCTCTCGATACGCAGTATTTT.

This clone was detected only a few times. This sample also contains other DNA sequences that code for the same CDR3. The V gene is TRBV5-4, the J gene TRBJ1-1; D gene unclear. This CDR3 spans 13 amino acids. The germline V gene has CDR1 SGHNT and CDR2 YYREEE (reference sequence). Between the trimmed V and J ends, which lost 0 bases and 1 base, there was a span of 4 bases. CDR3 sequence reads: CASSLEENTEAFF. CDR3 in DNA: TGTGCCAGCAGCTTGGAGGAGAACACTGAAGCTTTCTTT.

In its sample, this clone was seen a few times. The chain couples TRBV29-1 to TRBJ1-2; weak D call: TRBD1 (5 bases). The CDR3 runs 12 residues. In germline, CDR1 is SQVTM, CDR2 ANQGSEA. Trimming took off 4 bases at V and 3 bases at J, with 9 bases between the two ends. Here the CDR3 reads CSVGGRDYGYTF. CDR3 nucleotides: TGCAGCGTTGGGGGCAGGGACTATGGCTACACCTTC.

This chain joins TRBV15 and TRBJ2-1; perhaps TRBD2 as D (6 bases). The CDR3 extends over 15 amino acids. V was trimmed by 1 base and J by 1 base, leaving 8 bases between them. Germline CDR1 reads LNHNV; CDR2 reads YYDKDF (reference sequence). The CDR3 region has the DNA TGTGCCACCAGCAGAGGCGGGGCTTCCTACAATGAGCAGTTCTTC. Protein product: CATSRGGASYNEQFF. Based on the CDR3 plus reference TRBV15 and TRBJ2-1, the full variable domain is DAMVIQNPRYQVTQFGKPVTLSCSQTLNHNVMYWYQQKSSQAPKLLFHYYDKDFNNEADTPDNFQSRRPNTSFCFLDIRSPGLGDTAMYLCATSRGGASYNEQFFGPGTRLTVL.